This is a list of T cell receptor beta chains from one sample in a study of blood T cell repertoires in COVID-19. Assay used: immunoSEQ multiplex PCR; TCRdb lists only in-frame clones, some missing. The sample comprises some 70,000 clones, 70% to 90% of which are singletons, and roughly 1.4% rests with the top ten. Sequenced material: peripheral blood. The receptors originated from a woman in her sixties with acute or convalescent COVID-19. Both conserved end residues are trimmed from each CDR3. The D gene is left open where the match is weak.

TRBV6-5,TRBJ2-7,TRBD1,ASWSRGPPYEQY
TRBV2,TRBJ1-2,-,ASRSGGYGYT
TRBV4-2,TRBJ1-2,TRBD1,ASSQVGGQGTYGYT
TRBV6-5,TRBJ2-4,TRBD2,ASRRGDGAKNIQY
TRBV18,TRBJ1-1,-,ASSPAGPREAF
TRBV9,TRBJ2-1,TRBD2,ASSYGLAEINEQF
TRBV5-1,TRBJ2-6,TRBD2,ASRIAGGGSGANVLT
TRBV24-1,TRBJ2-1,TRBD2,ATSDVTSASYNEQF
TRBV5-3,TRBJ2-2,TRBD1,ARSLTGTGNTGELF
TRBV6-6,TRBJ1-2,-,ASSTPRGYDYGYT
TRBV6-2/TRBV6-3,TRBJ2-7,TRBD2,ASSVSGRWGWEQY
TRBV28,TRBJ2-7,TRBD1,ASSPWTGTSYEQY
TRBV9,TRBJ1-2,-,ASSLGGQGYGYT
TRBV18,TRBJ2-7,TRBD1,ASSPRDSTGEQY
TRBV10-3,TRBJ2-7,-,AISDFLESYEQY